This TCR beta chain was identified during a study of CD8 T cells in ankylosing spondylitis. The study's findings and limits: Within ankylosing spondylitis blood, a TCR beta motif made up of eight or nine highly homologous variants appeared to be characteristic. Reports say disease-linked clones showed up significantly more in matched ankylosing spondylitis synovial fluid.

V lost 3 bases, J lost 1 base, and 9 bases lay in between. This CDR3 comprises 13 residues. The germline CDR1 and CDR2 sequences are DFQATT and SNEGSKA (reference sequence). Libraries of TCR beta came from quantitative 5'-RACE with molecular barcodes. Each CDR3 protein gets one entry after TCRdb re-called the 5' RACE reads with MiXCR. The sample holds 200,000 or so distinct CDR3 sequences; roughly 26% are singletons and the top ten take 5% to 7.5%. Ten or more counts support this clonotype. The antigen is not known. Material: blood, either unsorted or a sorted T cell fraction (not recorded which). This chain connects TRBV20-1 to TRBJ2-5, with D maybe TRBD1 (6 bases). This receptor was identified in a male donor with ankylosing spondylitis or in good health (not recorded which). CDR3 in amino acids: CSASRTAQETQYF. In DNA form, the CDR3 reads TGCAGTGCTAGTCGGACAGCCCAAGAGACCCAGTACTTC.